This is a list of T cell receptor beta chains from one sample in a study of CD8 T cells in ankylosing spondylitis. TCRdb used MiXCR to reprocess the 5' RACE reads, holding one entry per CDR3 protein. The sample has 150,000 to 200,000 distinct CDR3 sequences; approximately 10% are singletons. Sequencing was done on a sample of blood, either unsorted or a sorted T cell fraction (not recorded which). These receptors all stem from a male donor with ankylosing spondylitis or in good health (not recorded which). Each CDR3 is given with its conserved first and last residue. A D gene is named only where the DNA matches it firmly. Rows give clone size only sometimes, using once, few, many, or a class for an expanded clone.

D gene: -
J gene: TRBJ2-1
V gene: TRBV7-2
clone size: few
CDR3 protein: CASSFRAVEQFF
CDR3 DNA: TGTGCCAGCAGCTTTAGGGCAGTTGAGCAGTTCTTC

D gene: TRBD2
J gene: TRBJ2-3
V gene: TRBV29-1
clone size: many
CDR3 protein: CSGGLAPTDTQYF
CDR3 DNA: TGCAGCGGGGGACTAGCGCCCACAGATACGCAGTATTTT

D gene: -
J gene: TRBJ1-1
V gene: TRBV7-9
clone size: -
CDR3 protein: CASSFSVDTEAFF
CDR3 DNA: TGTGCCAGCAGCTTTTCGGTGGACACTGAAGCTTTCTTT

D gene: TRBD1
J gene: TRBJ1-1
V gene: TRBV27
clone size: many
CDR3 protein: CASSPTTGANTEAFF
CDR3 DNA: TGTGCCAGCAGTCCCACGACAGGGGCGAACACTGAAGCTTTCTTT

D gene: TRBD1
J gene: TRBJ1-2
V gene: TRBV6-1
clone size: many
CDR3 protein: CASTRGQGYGYTF
CDR3 DNA: TGTGCCAGCACAAGGGGACAGGGATATGGCTACACCTTC

D gene: TRBD1
J gene: TRBJ2-1
V gene: TRBV2
clone size: -
CDR3 protein: CASIYLDRVNNEQFF
CDR3 DNA: TGTGCCAGCATATATTTGGACAGGGTTAATAATGAGCAGTTCTTC

D gene: TRBD1
J gene: TRBJ1-5
V gene: TRBV5-1
clone size: few
CDR3 protein: CATPRDRGKPQHF
CDR3 DNA: TGCGCCACCCCGAGGGACAGGGGCAAGCCCCAGCATTTT

D gene: TRBD2
J gene: TRBJ2-2
V gene: TRBV7-2
clone size: few
CDR3 protein: CASSLSGGAAGELFF
CDR3 DNA: TGTGCCAGCAGCCTTAGCGGGGGGGCTGCCGGGGAGCTGTTTTTT

D gene: TRBD1
J gene: TRBJ2-6
V gene: TRBV5-8
clone size: -
CDR3 protein: CASSAQTGSGANVLTF
CDR3 DNA: TGTGCCAGCAGCGCCCAGACAGGGTCTGGGGCCAACGTCCTGACTTTC

D gene: TRBD1
J gene: TRBJ2-5
V gene: TRBV24-1
clone size: many
CDR3 protein: CATSVTGVETQYF
CDR3 DNA: TGTGCCACCAGTGTAACAGGGGTAGAGACCCAGTACTTC

D gene: TRBD2
J gene: TRBJ2-7
V gene: TRBV15
clone size: -
CDR3 protein: CATSGPGLAAEQYF
CDR3 DNA: TGTGCCACCAGCGGCCCGGGACTAGCGGCCGAGCAGTACTTC

D gene: TRBD2
J gene: TRBJ2-3
V gene: TRBV28
clone size: many
CDR3 protein: CASLPSGITDTQYF
CDR3 DNA: TGTGCCAGCCTTCCCAGCGGGATAACAGATACGCAGTATTTT

D gene: -
J gene: TRBJ1-1
V gene: TRBV11-2
clone size: -
CDR3 protein: CASSLGALGGTEAFF
CDR3 DNA: TGTGCCAGCAGCTTAGGTGCTCTGGGAGGCACTGAAGCTTTCTTT

D gene: -
J gene: TRBJ1-5
V gene: TRBV6-4
clone size: many
CDR3 protein: CASSEGYSNQPQHF
CDR3 DNA: TGTGCCAGCAGTGAAGGGTATAGCAATCAGCCCCAGCATTTT

D gene: -
J gene: TRBJ2-5
V gene: TRBV7-9
clone size: few
CDR3 protein: CASSFESLSDSKETQYF
CDR3 DNA: TGTGCCAGCAGCTTCGAGAGCCTGAGTGACAGTAAAGAGACCCAGTACTTC

D gene: -
J gene: TRBJ2-3
V gene: TRBV10-3
clone size: -
CDR3 protein: CAISARGGFTDTQYF
CDR3 DNA: TGTGCCATCAGTGCCCGAGGGGGATTCACAGATACGCAGTATTTT

D gene: TRBD1
J gene: TRBJ2-6
V gene: TRBV2
clone size: few
CDR3 protein: CANGTGGSGANVLTF
CDR3 DNA: TGTGCCAACGGGACAGGGGGCTCTGGGGCCAACGTCCTGACTTTC

D gene: TRBD1
J gene: TRBJ2-2
V gene: TRBV7-9
clone size: few
CDR3 protein: CASSATGENTGELFF
CDR3 DNA: TGTGCCAGCAGCGCGACAGGGGAAAACACCGGGGAGCTGTTTTTT

D gene: -
J gene: TRBJ2-1
V gene: TRBV5-1
clone size: many
CDR3 protein: CASSRDGNEQFF
CDR3 DNA: TGCGCCAGCAGTAGGGACGGAAATGAGCAGTTCTTC

D gene: -
J gene: TRBJ1-3
V gene: TRBV18
clone size: -
CDR3 protein: CASSPPTVGNTIYF
CDR3 DNA: TGTGCCAGCTCACCACCGACGGTGGGAAACACCATATATTTT

D gene: -
J gene: TRBJ2-5
V gene: TRBV6-5
clone size: many
CDR3 protein: CASSYSTAVETQYF
CDR3 DNA: TGTGCCAGCAGTTACTCGACGGCGGTGGAGACCCAGTACTTC

D gene: -
J gene: TRBJ1-1
V gene: TRBV5-1
clone size: many
CDR3 protein: CASSLGHAPGLGTEAFF
CDR3 DNA: TGCGCCAGCAGCTTGGGGCATGCCCCCGGGTTGGGCACTGAAGCTTTCTTT

D gene: -
J gene: TRBJ2-3
V gene: TRBV7-8
clone size: few
CDR3 protein: CASSFPPLVGTDTQYF
CDR3 DNA: TGTGCCAGCAGCTTCCCCCCCCTAGTCGGCACAGATACGCAGTATTTT

D gene: -
J gene: TRBJ2-2
V gene: TRBV24-1
clone size: -
CDR3 protein: CATSENRNTGELFF
CDR3 DNA: TGTGCCACCAGTGAGAACAGAAACACCGGGGAGCTGTTTTTT

D gene: TRBD2
J gene: TRBJ2-3
V gene: TRBV7-9
clone size: many
CDR3 protein: CASSLAQTSGVADTQYF
CDR3 DNA: TGTGCCAGCAGCTTAGCGCAGACTAGCGGGGTTGCAGATACGCAGTATTTT

D gene: -
J gene: TRBJ2-7
V gene: TRBV6-2/TRBV6-3
clone size: -
CDR3 protein: CASSPPLLNYEQYF
CDR3 DNA: TGTGCCAGCAGTCCTCCCCTCCTCAACTACGAGCAGTACTTC

D gene: -
J gene: TRBJ2-4
V gene: TRBV9
clone size: many
CDR3 protein: CASSVTGLAKNIQYF
CDR3 DNA: TGTGCCAGCAGCGTAACGGGTTTAGCCAAAAACATTCAGTACTTC

D gene: -
J gene: TRBJ2-7
V gene: TRBV10-3
clone size: many
CDR3 protein: CAISESRSSYEQYF
CDR3 DNA: TGTGCCATCAGTGAGTCCCGGAGCTCCTACGAGCAGTACTTC

D gene: TRBD1
J gene: TRBJ2-1
V gene: TRBV29-1
clone size: many
CDR3 protein: CSVEGQEAVNEQFF
CDR3 DNA: TGCAGCGTTGAGGGACAGGAGGCTGTAAATGAGCAGTTCTTC

D gene: TRBD2
J gene: TRBJ2-2
V gene: TRBV20-1
clone size: -
CDR3 protein: CSAREGAWTSTSGELFF
CDR3 DNA: TGCAGTGCTAGAGAGGGCGCATGGACTAGCACGTCCGGGGAGCTGTTTTTT

D gene: -
J gene: TRBJ1-1
V gene: TRBV5-1
clone size: many
CDR3 protein: CASSLGSGTEAFF
CDR3 DNA: TGCGCCAGCAGCTTGGGCTCCGGCACTGAAGCTTTCTTT

D gene: -
J gene: TRBJ2-3
V gene: TRBV29-1
clone size: many
CDR3 protein: CSVDVPDTQYF
CDR3 DNA: TGCAGCGTTGATGTCCCCGATACGCAGTATTTT

D gene: TRBD1
J gene: TRBJ2-1
V gene: TRBV5-1
clone size: many
CDR3 protein: CASRLQGAQGNEQFF
CDR3 DNA: TGCGCCAGCAGGCTACAGGGGGCTCAGGGCAATGAGCAGTTCTTC

D gene: -
J gene: TRBJ2-7
V gene: TRBV20-1
clone size: -
CDR3 protein: CSARDDLTSWGEQYF
CDR3 DNA: TGCAGTGCTAGAGATGATTTAACTTCCTGGGGGGAGCAGTACTTC

D gene: TRBD1
J gene: TRBJ1-5
V gene: TRBV5-1
clone size: -
CDR3 protein: CASSLRPIGSRGQQPQHF
CDR3 DNA: TGCGCCAGCAGCCTCCGCCCTATTGGATCCAGGGGGCAGCAGCCCCAGCATTTT

D gene: TRBD2
J gene: TRBJ2-1
V gene: TRBV20-1
clone size: many
CDR3 protein: CSARMTSGTYNEQFF
CDR3 DNA: TGCAGTGCGCGAATGACTAGCGGAACCTACAATGAGCAGTTCTTC

D gene: TRBD1
J gene: TRBJ1-5
V gene: TRBV11-2
clone size: -
CDR3 protein: CASSLTTGQGLGNQPQHF
CDR3 DNA: TGTGCCAGCAGCTTAACTACCGGACAGGGATTAGGGAATCAGCCCCAGCATTTT

D gene: TRBD1
J gene: TRBJ2-2
V gene: TRBV24-1
clone size: -
CDR3 protein: CATSDVTGGRRTGELFF
CDR3 DNA: TGTGCCACCAGTGACGTAACAGGGGGCCGCAGGACCGGGGAGCTGTTTTTT

D gene: TRBD1
J gene: TRBJ2-5
V gene: TRBV24-1
clone size: -
CDR3 protein: CATSEPGQQETQYF
CDR3 DNA: TGTGCCACCAGCGAACCGGGACAGCAAGAGACCCAGTACTTC